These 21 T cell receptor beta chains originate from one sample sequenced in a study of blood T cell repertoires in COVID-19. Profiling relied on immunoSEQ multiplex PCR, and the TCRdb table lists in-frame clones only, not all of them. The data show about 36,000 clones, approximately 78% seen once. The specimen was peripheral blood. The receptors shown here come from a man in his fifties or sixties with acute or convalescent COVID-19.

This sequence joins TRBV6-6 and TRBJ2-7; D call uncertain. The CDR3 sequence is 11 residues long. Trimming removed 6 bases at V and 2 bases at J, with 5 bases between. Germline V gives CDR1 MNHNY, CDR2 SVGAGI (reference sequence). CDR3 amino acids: CASSEPYEQYF. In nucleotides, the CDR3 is TGTGCCAGCAGCGAGCCCTACGAGCAGTACTTC.

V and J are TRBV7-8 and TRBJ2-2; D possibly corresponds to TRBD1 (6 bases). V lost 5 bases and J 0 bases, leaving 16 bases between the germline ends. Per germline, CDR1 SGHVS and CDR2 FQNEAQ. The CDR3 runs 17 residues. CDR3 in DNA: TGTGCCAGCAGCCTAACACTTCAGGGGACGAACACCGGGGAGCTGTTTTTT. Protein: CASSLTLQGTNTGELFF.

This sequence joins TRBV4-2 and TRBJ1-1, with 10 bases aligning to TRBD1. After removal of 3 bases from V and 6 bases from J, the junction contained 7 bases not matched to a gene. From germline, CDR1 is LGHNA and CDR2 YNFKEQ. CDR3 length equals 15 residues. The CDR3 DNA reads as TGTGCCAGCAGCCAGACAGGGGGCTTTAAGTCTGAAGCTTTCTTT. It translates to CASSQTGGFKSEAFF.

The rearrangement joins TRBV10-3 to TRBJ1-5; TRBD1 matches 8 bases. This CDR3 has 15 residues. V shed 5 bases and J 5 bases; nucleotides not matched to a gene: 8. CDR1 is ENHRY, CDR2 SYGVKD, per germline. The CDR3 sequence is CAISRTGWGDQPQHF. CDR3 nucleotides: TGTGCCATCAGTCGGACAGGGTGGGGTGATCAGCCCCAGCATTTT.

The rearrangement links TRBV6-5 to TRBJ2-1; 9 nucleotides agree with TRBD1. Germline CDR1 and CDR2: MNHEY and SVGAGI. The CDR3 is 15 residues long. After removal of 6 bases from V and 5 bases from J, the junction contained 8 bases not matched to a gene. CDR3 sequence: CASSRGQGPNNEQFF. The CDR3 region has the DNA TGTGCCAGCAGCCGGGGACAGGGTCCCAACAATGAGCAGTTCTTC.

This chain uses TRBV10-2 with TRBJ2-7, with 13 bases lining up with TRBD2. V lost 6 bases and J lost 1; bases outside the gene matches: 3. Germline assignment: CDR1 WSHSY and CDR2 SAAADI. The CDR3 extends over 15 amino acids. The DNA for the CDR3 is TGCGCCAGCAGAGCGGGACTAGCGGGATCCTACGAGCAGTACTTC. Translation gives CASRAGLAGSYEQYF.

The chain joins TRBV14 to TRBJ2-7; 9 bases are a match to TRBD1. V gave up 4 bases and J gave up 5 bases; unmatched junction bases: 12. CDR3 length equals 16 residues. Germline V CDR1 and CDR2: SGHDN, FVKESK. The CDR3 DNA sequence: TGTGCCAGCAGCCTTTTACCGGGACAGGGAAGGGACGAGCAGTACTTC. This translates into CASSLLPGQGRDEQYF.

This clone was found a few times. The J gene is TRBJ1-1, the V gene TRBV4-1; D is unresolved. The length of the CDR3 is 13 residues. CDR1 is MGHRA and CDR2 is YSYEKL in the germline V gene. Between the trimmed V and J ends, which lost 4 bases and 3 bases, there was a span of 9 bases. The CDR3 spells CASSRTTDTEAFF. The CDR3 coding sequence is TGCGCCAGCAGCCGGACTACAGACACTGAAGCTTTCTTT.

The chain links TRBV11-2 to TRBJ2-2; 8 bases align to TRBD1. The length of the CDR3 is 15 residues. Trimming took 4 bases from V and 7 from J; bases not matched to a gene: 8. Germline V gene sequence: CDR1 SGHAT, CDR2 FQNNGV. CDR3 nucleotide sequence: TGTGCCAGCAGCTCGTACCAGGGGGCTAACGGGGAGCTGTTTTTT. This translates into CASSSYQGANGELFF.

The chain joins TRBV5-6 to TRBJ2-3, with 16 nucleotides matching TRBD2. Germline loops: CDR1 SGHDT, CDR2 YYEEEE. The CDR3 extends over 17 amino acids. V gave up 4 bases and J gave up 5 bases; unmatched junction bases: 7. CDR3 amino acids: CASSTYGTSGRGDTQYF. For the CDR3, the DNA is TGTGCCAGCAGCACTTATGGGACTAGCGGGAGGGGAGATACGCAGTATTTT. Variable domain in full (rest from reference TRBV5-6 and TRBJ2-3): DAGVTQSPTHLIKTRGQQVTLRCSPKSGHDTVSWYQQALGQGPQFIFQYYEEEERQRGNFPDRFSGHQFPNYSSELNVNALLLGDSALYLCASSTYGTSGRGDTQYFGPGTRLTVL.

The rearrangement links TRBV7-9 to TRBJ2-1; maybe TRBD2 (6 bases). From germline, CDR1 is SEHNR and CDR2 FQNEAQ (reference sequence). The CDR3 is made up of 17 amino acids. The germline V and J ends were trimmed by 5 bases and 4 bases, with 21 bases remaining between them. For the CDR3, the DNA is TGTGCCAGCAGCCAACGCCGCTTGAGGGAGGTATACAATGAGCAGTTCTTC. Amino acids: CASSQRRLREVYNEQFF.

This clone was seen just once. CDR3 nucleotide sequence: TGTGCCAGCAGCCTACAGGGGGGGAGCTACGAGCAGTACTTC. It codes for CASSLQGGSYEQYF. The chain carries TRBV14 and TRBJ2-7, with a tentative D call TRBD1 (8 bases). The germline V gene encodes CDR1 SGHDN and CDR2 FVKESK. V was clipped by 4 bases and J by 3 bases, with 13 bases between them. The CDR3 has 14 amino acids. The full variable domain, its missing parts supplied by reference TRBV14 and TRBJ2-7, is EAGVTQFPSHSVIEKGQTVTLRCDPISGHDNLYWYRRVMGKEIKFLLHFVKESKQDESGMPNNRFLAERTGGTYSTLKVQPAELEDSGVYFCASSLQGGSYEQYFGPGTRLTVT.

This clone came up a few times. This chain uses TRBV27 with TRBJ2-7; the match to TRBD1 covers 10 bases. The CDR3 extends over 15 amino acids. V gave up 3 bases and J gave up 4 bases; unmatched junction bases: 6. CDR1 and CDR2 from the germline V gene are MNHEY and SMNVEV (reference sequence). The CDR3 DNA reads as TGTGCCAGCAGTTTGGTTGGGGACAGGGGTTACGAGCAGTACTTC. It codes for CASSLVGDRGYEQYF.

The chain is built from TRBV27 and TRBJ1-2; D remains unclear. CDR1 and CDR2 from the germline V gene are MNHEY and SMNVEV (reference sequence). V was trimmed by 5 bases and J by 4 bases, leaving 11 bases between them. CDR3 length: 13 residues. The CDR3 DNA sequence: TGTGCCAGCAGTCCCCTTGGAGGCTATGGCTACACCTTC. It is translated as CASSPLGGYGYTF.

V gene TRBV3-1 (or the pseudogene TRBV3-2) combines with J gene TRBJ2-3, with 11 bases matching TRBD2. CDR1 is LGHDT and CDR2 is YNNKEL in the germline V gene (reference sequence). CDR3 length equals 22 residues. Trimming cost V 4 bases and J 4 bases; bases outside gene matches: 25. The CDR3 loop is CASSPERVAGGPVCPGSDTQYF. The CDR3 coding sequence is TGTGCCAGCAGCCCTGAGAGGGTAGCGGGAGGGCCAGTGTGTCCGGGTTCAGATACGCAGTATTTT.

The CDR3 sequence is CASSRTSYEQYF. The DNA for the CDR3 is TGTGCCAGCAGCCGAACTAGTTACGAGCAGTACTTC. The rearrangement joins TRBV7-8 to TRBJ2-7; D may be TRBD2 (5 bases). The germline CDR1 and CDR2 sequences are SGHVS and FQNEAQ. CDR3 size: 12 residues. Trimming took off 5 bases at V and 4 bases at J, with 9 bases between the two ends.

CDR3 coding DNA: TGTGCCAGCAGCGACTCATTCGGGGGGGACTCTCATGGCTACACCTTC. Translating gives CASSDSFGGDSHGYTF. The rearrangement links TRBV9 to TRBJ1-2; weak D call: TRBD1 (5 bases). The germline V gene has CDR1 SGDLS and CDR2 YYNGEE. V was shortened by 3 bases and J by 6 bases, with 21 bases between the two germline ends. The CDR3 loop spans 16 amino acids.

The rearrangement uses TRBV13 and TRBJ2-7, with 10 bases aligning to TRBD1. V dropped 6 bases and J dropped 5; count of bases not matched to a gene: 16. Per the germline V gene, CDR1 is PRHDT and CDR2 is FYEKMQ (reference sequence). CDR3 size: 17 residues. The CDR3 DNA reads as TGTGCCAGCAGTGACCCGGGTGGGGACAGGGGTTTCGACGAGCAGTACTTC. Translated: CASSDPGGDRGFDEQYF.

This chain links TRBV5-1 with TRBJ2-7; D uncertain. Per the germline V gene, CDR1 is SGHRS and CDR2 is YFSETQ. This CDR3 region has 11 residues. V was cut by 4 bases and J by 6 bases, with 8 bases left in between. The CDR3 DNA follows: TGCGCCAGCAGCCCGGGTCGCGAGCAGTACTTC. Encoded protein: CASSPGREQYF. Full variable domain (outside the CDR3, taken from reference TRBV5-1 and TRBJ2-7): KAGVTQTPRYLIKTRGQQVTLSCSPISGHRSVSWYQQTPGQGLQFLFEYFSETQRNKGNFPGRFSGRQFSNSRSEMNVSTLELGDSALYLCASSPGREQYFGPGTRLTVT.

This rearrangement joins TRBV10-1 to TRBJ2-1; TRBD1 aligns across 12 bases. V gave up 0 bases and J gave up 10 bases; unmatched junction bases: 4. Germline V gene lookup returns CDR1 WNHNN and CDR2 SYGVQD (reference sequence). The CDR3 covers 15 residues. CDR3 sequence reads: CASSESGGQGAEQFF. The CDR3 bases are TGCGCCAGCAGTGAGTCGGGGGGACAGGGGGCGGAGCAGTTCTTC.

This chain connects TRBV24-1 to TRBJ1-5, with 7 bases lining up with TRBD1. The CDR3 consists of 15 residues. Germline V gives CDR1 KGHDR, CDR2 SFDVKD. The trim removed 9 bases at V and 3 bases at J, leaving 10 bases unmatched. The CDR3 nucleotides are TGTGCCACCCAGGAGAGAGACAGGGTCAATCAGCCCCAGCATTTT. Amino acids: CATQERDRVNQPQHF.